These 22 T cell receptor beta chains were all obtained from the same sample, sequenced in a study of blood T cell repertoires in COVID-19. Assay used: immunoSEQ multiplex PCR; TCRdb lists only in-frame clones, some missing. The table includes approximately 260,000 clones, roughly 84% detected once. The sample taken for sequencing was peripheral blood. These receptor sequences come from a woman aged 40 to 50 who had recovered from COVID-19.

The table lists this clone with a count of one. The chain joins TRBV19 to TRBJ1-5, with TRBD1 matching over 9 bases. The V gene's germline CDR1 is LNHDA and CDR2 SQIVND (reference sequence). The CDR3 covers 16 residues. Trimming took 5 bases from V and 1 from J; bases not matched to a gene: 6. Here the CDR3 DNA reads TGTGCCAGTAGTCTCAATACAGGGGGCAGCAATCAGCCCCAGCATTTT. This sequence encodes CASSLNTGGSNQPQHF.

The rearrangement uses TRBV7-2 and TRBJ2-3; D may be TRBD2 (6 bases). Germline assignment: CDR1 SGHTA and CDR2 FQGNSA. V lost 2 bases, J lost 2 bases, and 11 bases lay in between. CDR3 length: 15 residues. The CDR3 sequence is CASSLSGLLTDTQYF. The CDR3 DNA reads TGTGCCAGCAGCTTATCCGGACTACTCACAGATACGCAGTATTTT.

In regard to this clone: This sample also contains other DNA sequences that code for the same CDR3. V gene TRBV18 combines with J gene TRBJ2-5; D might be TRBD1 (5 bases). Germline V gives CDR1 KGHSH, CDR2 LQKENI. The CDR3 is made up of 13 amino acids. V shed 3 bases and J shed 4 bases, with 9 bases lying between them. The CDR3 is CASSPGQGETQYF. The CDR3 DNA is TGTGCCAGCTCACCGGGCCAGGGAGAGACCCAGTACTTC.

V is TRBV5-1 and J is TRBJ2-3; 8 nucleotides match TRBD2. The CDR3 sequence is 16 residues long. After removal of 4 bases from V and 2 bases from J, the junction contained 9 bases not matched to a gene. From germline, CDR1 is SGHRS and CDR2 YFSETQ. CDR3 amino acids: CASSPHGGRNTDTQYF. The CDR3, as DNA: TGCGCCAGCAGCCCCCATGGCGGGAGGAACACAGATACGCAGTATTTT.

The chain combines TRBV11-2 with TRBJ1-2; TRBD1 might be the D (5 bases). V lost 2 bases and J lost 1, with 8 bases in between. The CDR3 runs 14 residues. Germline V gene lookup returns CDR1 SGHAT and CDR2 FQNNGV. The CDR3 reads CASSLLGGNYGYTF. The CDR3 nucleotides are TGTGCCAGCAGCTTATTGGGGGGTAACTATGGCTACACCTTC.

The J gene is TRBJ1-6, the V gene TRBV28; TRBD1 matches 8 bases. This CDR3 is 20 amino acids long. J lost 4 bases, V lost 0 bases, and 14 bases had no gene match. CDR1 is MDHEN, CDR2 SYDVKM, per germline. The CDR3 nucleotides are TGTGCCAGCAGTTTATGGACAGGGGCAGATAGGAAGGGGTATAATTCACCCCTCCACTTT. It yields the protein CASSLWTGADRKGYNSPLHF.

This chain connects TRBV11-3 to TRBJ2-7; 8 bases agree with TRBD1. The CDR3 sequence is 17 residues long. Germline-derived CDR1 and CDR2 are SGHNT and YENEEA. Trimming cost V 1 base and J 2 bases; bases outside gene matches: 10. The CDR3 coding sequence is TGTGCCAGCAGCTTAGTAGGGGGGACAGGCTTTACCTACGAGCAGTACTTC. Its translation: CASSLVGGTGFTYEQYF.

This clone was detected once. CDR3 DNA: TGTGCCAGCAGCTTGGGGCAACCCACAGATACGCAGTATTTT. Its protein product is CASSLGQPTDTQYF. The chain employs TRBV5-8 and TRBJ2-3; no reliable D call. Trimming removed 0 bases from V and 2 bases from J, with 7 bases in between. Germline loops: CDR1 SGHTS, CDR2 YDEGEE. This CDR3 spans 14 amino acids. The whole variable domain, remainder taken from reference TRBV5-8 and TRBJ2-3, is EAGVTQSPTHLIKTRGQQATLRCSPISGHTSVYWYQQALGLGLQFLLWYDEGEERNRGNFPPRFSGRQFPNYSSELNVNALELEDSALYLCASSLGQPTDTQYFGPGTRLTVL.

The CDR3 DNA is TGTGCCAGCAGCCCCAGGGACAGGGGAATCTATGGCTACACCTTC. As protein: CASSPRDRGIYGYTF. The genes are TRBV6-2 or TRBV6-3 and TRBJ1-2, with 10 nucleotides matching TRBD1. Germline assignment: CDR1 MNHEY and CDR2 SVGEGT. The length of the CDR3 is 15 residues. V lost 6 bases and J lost 4; bases outside the gene matches: 8.

The J gene is TRBJ1-1, the V gene TRBV25-1; 8 positions match TRBD1. J lost 5 bases, V lost 3 bases, and 5 bases had no gene match. Per germline, CDR1 MGHDK and CDR2 SYGVNS. This CDR3 spans 14 amino acids. In DNA, the CDR3 is TGTGCCAGCAGTGATCCGACAGGGGCTACTGAAGCTTTCTTT. Translation: CASSDPTGATEAFF.

The genes are TRBV6-5 and TRBJ2-1; possible D gene TRBD1, 5 bases. Germline V CDR1 and CDR2: MNHEY, SVGAGI. The V and J ends lost 6 bases and 4 bases respectively, with 16 bases between them. CDR3 length equals 15 residues. CDR3: CASSGWAGIYNEQFF. The CDR3 nucleotides are TGTGCCAGCAGCGGCTGGGCAGGGATTTACAATGAGCAGTTCTTC.

The V and J genes are TRBV6-6 and TRBJ1-5; D not certain. Trimming took off 2 bases at V and 11 bases at J, with 10 bases between the two ends. The CDR3 is made up of 12 amino acids. The germline V gene has CDR1 MNHNY and CDR2 SVGAGI (reference sequence). The CDR3 region is CASSYGEATQHF. The CDR3 DNA is TGTGCCAGCAGTTACGGGGAGGCAACCCAGCATTTT.

The chain combines TRBV19 with TRBJ1-5; TRBD1 might be the D (5 bases). The CDR3 loop spans 15 amino acids. V gave up 3 bases and J gave up 6 bases, with 15 bases separating them. The germline V gene encodes CDR1 LNHDA and CDR2 SQIVND (reference sequence). The CDR3 sequence is CASSMDDRGGQPQHF. Written as DNA, the CDR3 is TGTGCCAGTAGTATGGACGATCGGGGGGGTCAGCCCCAGCATTTT.

This clone has more than one count but fewer than ten. The chain recombines TRBV7-3 with TRBJ1-6; 7 bases match TRBD1. In germline, CDR1 is SGHTA, CDR2 FQGTGA. The CDR3 spans 14 residues. V lost 3 bases, J lost 7 bases, and 3 bases stayed unmatched. CDR3 in amino acids: CASSLTGINSPLHF. The CDR3 DNA reads TGTGCCAGCAGCTTGACAGGGATAAATTCACCCCTCCACTTT.

This rearrangement joins TRBV13 to TRBJ2-3, with a possible D match to TRBD1 (5 bases). Germline-derived CDR1 and CDR2 are PRHDT and FYEKMQ (reference sequence). The germline V and J ends were trimmed by 0 bases and 3 bases, with 13 bases remaining between them. The CDR3 loop spans 16 amino acids. CDR3 in amino acids: CASSLGSGRVTDTQYF. CDR3 DNA: TGTGCCAGCAGCTTAGGCTCGGGCAGGGTAACAGATACGCAGTATTTT.

This sequence joins TRBV21-1 and TRBJ1-3; TRBD1, the table's D call, lacks a check against the DNA. TRBV21-1 is deemed a pseudogene. The CDR3 is 21 residues long. The CDR3, as DNA: TGTGCCAGCAGCAAAGAGGGGGACAGGGCCTGGGTCTCTCTCTCTGGAAACACCATATATTTT. Translated, it gives CASSKEGDRAWVSLSGNTIYF.

V usage is TRBV7-2 and J usage is TRBJ1-4; D may be TRBD1 (5 bases). V was pared by 4 bases and J by 0 bases, with 9 bases between. This CDR3 is 15 amino acids long. Germline V gives CDR1 SGHTA, CDR2 FQGNSA. For the CDR3, the DNA is TGTGCCAGCAGCTCCTTCAGGGCAACTAATGAAAAACTGTTTTTT. Translating it yields CASSSFRATNEKLFF.

The V and J genes are TRBV6-6 and TRBJ2-7, with 9 positions matching TRBD2. The CDR3 extends over 13 amino acids. Germline V lookup: CDR1 MNHNY, CDR2 SVGAGI (reference sequence). The V gene end was trimmed by 6 bases and the J gene end by 3 bases; junction bases not matched to a gene: 3. DNA of the CDR3: TGTGCCAGCAGAATGACTAGCGGCTACGAGCAGTACTTC. As protein: CASRMTSGYEQYF.

The chain employs TRBV7-2 and TRBJ1-2, with D possibly matching TRBD1 (5 bases). The length of the CDR3 is 16 residues. From germline, CDR1 is SGHTA and CDR2 FQGNSA. The V end was cut by 4 bases, the J end by 4 bases, with 19 bases between. In nucleotides, the CDR3 is TGTGCCAGCAGCTCTAAAGCTGGGCAGGGTCCCTATGGCTACACCTTC. It yields the protein CASSSKAGQGPYGYTF.

This chain links TRBV11-3 with TRBJ2-5; D perhaps matches TRBD1 (6 bases). Germline CDR1 is SGHNT and CDR2 is YENEEA. The length of the CDR3 is 13 residues. V dropped 2 bases and J dropped 5 bases, with 9 bases sitting between them. Written as DNA, the CDR3 is TGTGCCAGCAGCTTACCAGGGGTGGAGACCCAGTACTTC. Its protein product is CASSLPGVETQYF.

The V gene is TRBV7-8, the J gene TRBJ1-2, with D hard to call. This CDR3 contains 13 residues. Germline assignment: CDR1 SGHVS and CDR2 FQNEAQ. V was trimmed by 1 base and J by 3 bases, leaving 6 bases between them. This chain's CDR3 is CASSLVRDYGYTF. The CDR3 nucleotides are TGTGCCAGCAGCTTAGTCCGGGACTATGGCTACACCTTC.

The chain recombines TRBV7-2 with TRBJ1-5; D not resolved. Germline assignment: CDR1 SGHTA and CDR2 FQGNSA. CDR3 length: 17 amino acids. The V end was cut by 1 base, the J end by 0 bases, with 13 bases between. This CDR3 is CASSLVFQVNSNQPQHF. The CDR3, as DNA: TGTGCCAGCAGCTTAGTTTTCCAGGTTAATAGCAATCAGCCCCAGCATTTT.